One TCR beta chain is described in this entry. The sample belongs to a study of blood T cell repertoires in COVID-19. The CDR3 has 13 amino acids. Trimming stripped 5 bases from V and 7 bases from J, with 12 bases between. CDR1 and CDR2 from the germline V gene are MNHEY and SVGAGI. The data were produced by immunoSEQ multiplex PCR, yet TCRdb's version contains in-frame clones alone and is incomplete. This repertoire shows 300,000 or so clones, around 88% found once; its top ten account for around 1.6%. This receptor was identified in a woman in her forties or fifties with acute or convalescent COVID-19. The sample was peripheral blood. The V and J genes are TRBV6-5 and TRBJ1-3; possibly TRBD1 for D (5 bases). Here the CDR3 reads CASSQGLRNTIYF. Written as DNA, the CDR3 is TGTGCCAGCAGTCAGGGTCTAAGGAACACCATATATTTT.